This T cell receptor beta chain was observed in a study of blood T cell repertoires in COVID-19. Overall study: Donors in the United States, Italy and Spain gave samples during acute or convalescent COVID-19. PBMCs, B-cell-depleted T cells, or T cells were the source of the cDNA or gDNA that made up the material.

Original processing notes: Researchers report that nucleated cell counts were estimated from reference gene primer amplification. Using immunoSEQ multiplex PCR, the repertoire was profiled, and TCRdb retains in-frame clones only, with some absent. V and J calls and clone size follow that table, whereas D and trimming were derived from the DNA. The sample has 55,000 to 90,000 clones; approximately 92% are singletons. This CDR3 contains 14 residues. Deletions cut 2 bases from V and 8 bases from J, with 11 bases between. The germline gives CDR1 SGHNT, CDR2 YYREEE (reference sequence). The gene calls are TRBV5-4 and TRBJ1-6; D perhaps matches TRBD1 (5 bases). Sequencing input: peripheral blood. This TCR came from a human donor with active COVID-19. The donor label of this sample is uncertain. The CDR3 sequence: CASSFAGYDSPLHF. The CDR3 DNA reads TGTGCCAGCAGCTTTGCAGGGTACGATTCACCCCTCCACTTT.